This entry features one T cell receptor (beta chain) sequence. CDR3 size: 14 residues. Per germline, CDR1 SGHDT and CDR2 YYEEEE. Trimming left V 5 bases short and J 5 bases short, with 17 bases between. In the original analysis: Amplification from reference gene primers served as the basis for estimated nucleated cell counts. Sequencing used immunoSEQ multiplex PCR; TCRdb keeps in-frame clones, though not all of them. The V and J calls and clone size were taken over from that table, and D and trimming were inferred from the DNA. This sample carries some 46,000 clones, around four fifths of them seen once, and the ten largest clones take 5.5% to 6.5%. The data derive from a study of blood T cell repertoires in COVID-19. At the level of the study: COVID-19 samples from acute and convalescent phases originated in the United States, Italy and Spain. PBMCs, B-cell-depleted T cells, or T cells provided the cDNA or gDNA that made up the material.

What was sequenced was peripheral blood. The rearrangement links TRBV5-6 to TRBJ2-7; TRBD1 is a possible D gene (6 bases). This receptor was taken from a woman over 75 with acute or convalescent COVID-19. In DNA, the CDR3 is TGTGCCAGCAGAGCCACTACAGGGCCCCACGAGCAGTACTTC. Translated: CASRATTGPHEQYF.